One sample yielded the 29 T cell receptor beta chains listed below, sequenced in a study of radiation and T cells in renal cell carcinoma. Sequencing used immunoSEQ multiplex PCR; TCRdb keeps in-frame clones, though not all of them. The sample includes approximately 140,000 clones, about 87% of them seen just once. The time point denotes: baseline pretreatment blood. The sample's treatment: 15 Gy SBRT to primary tumor, nephrectomy 4 weeks later. The sequencing used blood, collected from a patient whose treatment included radiotherapy and nephrectomy. The receptors come from a woman in her 70s with renal cell carcinoma.

The chain employs TRBV4-2 and TRBJ1-5; possibly TRBD1 for D (5 bases). Trimming pared 0 bases from V and 2 bases from J, leaving 8 bases between. Per germline, CDR1 LGHNA and CDR2 YNFKEQ. The CDR3 is 15 residues long. The CDR3 DNA sequence: TGTGCCAGCAGCCAAGACCGGGGCCGCAATCAGCCCCAGCATTTT. Translation: CASSQDRGRNQPQHF.

This chain connects TRBV7-9 to TRBJ1-2, with unresolved D. Between the trimmed V and J ends, which lost 4 bases and 5 bases, there was a span of 11 bases. Germline CDR1 reads SEHNR; CDR2 reads FQNEAQ (reference sequence). This CDR3 contains 13 residues. CDR3 in amino acids: CASSSDTLYGYTF. For the CDR3, the DNA is TGTGCCAGCAGCTCAGACACACTTTATGGCTACACCTTC.

The chain has TRBV6-6 and TRBJ2-4, with 8 bases lining up with TRBD2. Germline values: CDR1 MNHNY, CDR2 SVGAGI (reference sequence). The CDR3 runs 13 residues. The J segment lost 3 bases and the V segment lost 6 bases, leaving 1 base of the junction unmatched. The CDR3 DNA reads as TGTGCCAGCAGCGGGGGGGTCAAAAACATTCAGTACTTC. As protein: CASSGGVKNIQYF.

The J gene is TRBJ2-7, the V gene TRBV9; 7 bases fit TRBD2. The CDR3 loop spans 15 amino acids. Germline V gene lookup returns CDR1 SGDLS and CDR2 YYNGEE. The V segment lost 0 bases and the J segment 2 bases; nucleotides outside the gene matches: 5. CDR3 sequence reads: CASSVGGGFTYEQYF. The DNA for the CDR3 is TGTGCCAGCAGCGTAGGGGGAGGGTTCACCTACGAGCAGTACTTC. The whole variable domain, filled in from reference TRBV9 and TRBJ2-7, reads DSGVTQTPKHLITATGQRVTLRCSPRSGDLSVYWYQQSLDQGLQFLIQYYNGEERAKGNILERFSAQQFPDLHSELNLSSLELGDSALYFCASSVGGGFTYEQYFGPGTRLTVT.

This chain joins TRBV27 and TRBJ1-3; perhaps TRBD1 as D (5 bases). Per germline, CDR1 MNHEY and CDR2 SMNVEV (reference sequence). V gave up 4 bases and J gave up 4 bases, with 11 bases separating them. This CDR3 is 14 amino acids long. CDR3 nucleotides: TGTGCCAGCAGTTCGGGGGTAGGAGGAAACACCATATATTTT. Translated: CASSSGVGGNTIYF.

V is TRBV6-5 and J is TRBJ2-7, with D uncertain. Germline CDR1 MNHEY, CDR2 SVGAGI. V lost 5 bases, J lost 5 bases, and 7 bases lay in between. The CDR3 covers 11 residues. Here the CDR3 reads CASSVRDEQYF. CDR3 DNA: TGTGCCAGCAGTGTTAGGGACGAGCAGTACTTC.

V and J are TRBV9 and TRBJ2-2; 9 bases match TRBD2. CDR1 and CDR2 (germline): SGDLS, YYNGEE. V dropped 4 bases and J dropped 6; count of bases not matched to a gene: 10. The CDR3 extends over 16 amino acids. This CDR3 reads CASSPPGLAFPGELFF. For the CDR3, the DNA is TGTGCCAGCAGCCCACCGGGACTAGCTTTCCCCGGGGAGCTGTTTTTT.

The chain combines TRBV30 with TRBJ1-6, with D perhaps matching TRBD1 (5 bases). There are 12 residues in the CDR3. V shed 4 bases and J shed 10 bases, with 11 bases lying between them. CDR1 GTSNPN and CDR2 SVGIG come from the germline V gene (reference sequence). CDR3 bases: TGTGCCTGGAACGAGGGGAGATCACCCCTCCACTTT. Translated, it gives CAWNEGRSPLHF.

This clone was detected a few times. The same CDR3 is also encoded by other DNA sequences in this sample. This rearrangement joins TRBV9 to TRBJ1-1, with D hard to call. The CDR3 totals 14 residues. Germline V gene sequence: CDR1 SGDLS, CDR2 YYNGEE. Deletions cut 0 bases from V and 0 bases from J, with 6 bases between. Written as DNA, the CDR3 is TGTGCCAGCAGCGTAGCAGGTATGAACACTGAAGCTTTCTTT. Protein: CASSVAGMNTEAFF.

The V and J genes are TRBV6-5 and TRBJ1-2; tentatively, D is TRBD1 (5 bases). The CDR3 contains 15 residues. V shed 2 bases and J shed 4 bases, with 14 bases lying between them. Germline V gene lookup returns CDR1 MNHEY and CDR2 SVGAGI. The CDR3 DNA reads TGTGCCAGCAGTTACCTGCCGGGACGGGGCTATGGCTACACCTTC. It yields the protein CASSYLPGRGYGYTF.

J is TRBJ1-5 and V is TRBV19, with 9 bases fitting TRBD1. Germline trimming cut 8 bases from V and 2 bases from J; bases unmatched to any gene: 1. Germline CDR1 reads LNHDA; CDR2 reads SQIVND (reference sequence). This CDR3 is built from 13 residues. CDR3 nucleotide sequence: TGTGCCAGTCGGACAGGGGGCAATCAGCCCCAGCATTTT. Its protein product is CASRTGGNQPQHF.

The J gene is TRBJ2-3, the V gene TRBV10-3, with 8 bases identical to TRBD2. V was pared by 10 bases and J by 1 base, with 10 bases of the junction left unmatched. The CDR3 extends over 15 amino acids. The germline CDR1 and CDR2 sequences are ENHRY and SYGVKD. The DNA for the CDR3 is TGTGCCACAGGGGTAGCGGGGTCTCGCACAGATACGCAGTATTTT. Amino acids: CATGVAGSRTDTQYF.

This sequence joins TRBV6-5 and TRBJ2-7, with D possibly TRBD1 on 6 matching bases. Germline V lookup: CDR1 MNHEY, CDR2 SVGAGI. The CDR3 consists of 15 residues. V was clipped by 6 bases and J by 5 bases, with 20 bases between them. CDR3 in amino acids: CASRGTTYIVHEQYF. CDR3 nucleotides: TGTGCCAGCAGGGGGACAACCTATATAGTCCACGAGCAGTACTTC.

V is TRBV5-4 and J is TRBJ1-2; 10 nucleotides agree with TRBD1. Trimming at V came to 4 bases and at J to 8 bases, leaving 8 bases not matched to a gene. The germline V gene has CDR1 SGHNT and CDR2 YYREEE (reference sequence). This CDR3 is built from 14 residues. The CDR3 loop is CASSQTGTGEGYTF. CDR3 sequence (DNA): TGTGCCAGCAGCCAAACCGGGACAGGGGAGGGCTACACCTTC.

The chain has TRBV30 and TRBJ1-2; 7 bases match TRBD1. The V gene end was trimmed by 0 bases and the J gene end by 2 bases; junction bases not matched to a gene: 9. The CDR3 has 16 amino acids. Per the germline V gene, CDR1 is GTSNPN and CDR2 is SVGIG (reference sequence). CDR3 DNA: TGTGCCTGGAGTGTACAGGGGACAGTTCTAAACTATGGCTACACCTTC. Its protein is CAWSVQGTVLNYGYTF.

The chain recombines TRBV28 with TRBJ1-1; D gene ambiguous. The ends were cut back, 3 bases at V and 1 base at J, with 6 bases in the middle. CDR1 is MDHEN and CDR2 is SYDVKM in the germline V gene. The CDR3 spans 13 residues. CDR3 bases: TGTGCCAGCAGTTTGAGGGCGAACACTGAAGCTTTCTTT. Amino acid sequence: CASSLRANTEAFF.

The rearrangement uses TRBV7-6 and TRBJ2-7; 10 nucleotides line up with TRBD1. J gave up 3 bases and V 5 bases, and 4 bases lay outside the gene matches. In germline, CDR1 is SGHVS, CDR2 FNYEAQ. CDR3 size: 14 residues. This CDR3 reads CASSQDRGDYEQYF. CDR3 nucleotide sequence: TGTGCCAGCAGCCAGGACAGGGGGGACTACGAGCAGTACTTC.

A word on this clone: The sample holds other DNA sequences that translate to the same CDR3. The chain combines TRBV20-1 with TRBJ2-5; weak D call: TRBD2 (5 bases). Germline V CDR1 and CDR2: DFQATT, SNEGSKA (reference sequence). This CDR3 is 11 amino acids long. With 5 bases removed from V and 5 bases from J, the gap between germline ends came to 9 bases. CDR3 coding DNA: TGCAGTGCTGGAACGGGGGAGACCCAGTACTTC. It yields the protein CSAGTGETQYF.

The rearrangement uses TRBV6-6 and TRBJ1-2, with D tentatively TRBD1 (5 bases). The V gene's germline CDR1 is MNHNY and CDR2 SVGAGI (reference sequence). The ends were cut back, 7 bases at V and 4 bases at J, with 13 bases in the middle. This CDR3 is 13 amino acids long. The CDR3 bases are TGTGCCAGCATCCCGGGAGGGACCTATGGCTACACCTTC. Its translation: CASIPGGTYGYTF.

This chain joins TRBV18 and TRBJ1-1; D not certain. With 6 bases removed from V and 6 bases from J, the gap between germline ends came to 11 bases. CDR3 size: 12 residues. Germline CDR1 is KGHSH and CDR2 is LQKENI. CDR3 loop: CASSASTAEAFF. Here the CDR3 DNA reads TGTGCCAGCTCGGCCTCGACGGCTGAAGCTTTCTTT.

The V call is TRBV5-6, the J call TRBJ1-1, with 11 bases fitting TRBD1. Germline V lookup: CDR1 SGHDT, CDR2 YYEEEE. CDR3 size: 15 residues. With V trimmed by 4 bases and J by 5 bases, 7 bases remained unmatched. The DNA for the CDR3 is TGTGCCAGCAGCGCGCCGGGACAGGGGGTAACTGAAGCTTTCTTT. Residues: CASSAPGQGVTEAFF.

V usage is TRBV18 and J usage is TRBJ2-3; weak D call: TRBD2 (6 bases). The CDR3 sequence is 17 residues long. Trimming took 1 base from V and 0 from J, leaving 14 bases between them. The germline gives CDR1 KGHSH, CDR2 LQKENI. Here the CDR3 DNA reads TGTGCCAGCTCACCACTTCCCCCGGGACTGAGCACAGATACGCAGTATTTT. Amino acids: CASSPLPPGLSTDTQYF.

The CDR3 sequence is CASSPQGNYEQYF. The CDR3 bases are TGCGCCAGCAGCCCGCAGGGGAACTACGAGCAGTACTTC. The chain recombines TRBV5-1 with TRBJ2-7; TRBD1 is a possible D gene (6 bases). Trimming took 4 bases from V and 3 from J, leaving 11 bases between them. This CDR3 has 13 amino acids. Germline V lookup: CDR1 SGHRS, CDR2 YFSETQ.

The rearrangement joins TRBV9 to TRBJ1-4, with TRBD1 matching over 8 bases. This CDR3 is 17 amino acids long. The germline gives CDR1 SGDLS, CDR2 YYNGEE. The J segment lost 0 bases and the V segment lost 0 bases, leaving 4 bases of the junction unmatched. CDR3 region: CASSVGTGGTTNEKLFF. The CDR3 region has the DNA TGTGCCAGCAGCGTAGGAACAGGGGGAACAACTAATGAAAAACTGTTTTTT.

This sequence joins TRBV11-1 and TRBJ2-1; tentatively, D is TRBD1 (8 bases). This CDR3 has 15 amino acids. Germline CDR1 SGHAT, CDR2 FQDESV (reference sequence). The germline V and J ends were trimmed by 2 bases and 2 bases, with 10 bases remaining between them. DNA of the CDR3: TGTGCCAGCAGCTTAACAGGGGGGGCCTACAATGAGCAGTTCTTC. It specifies CASSLTGGAYNEQFF.

V is TRBV5-6 and J is TRBJ1-1, with TRBD1 matching over 11 bases. The germline V gene encodes CDR1 SGHDT and CDR2 YYEEEE. Trimming cost V 3 bases and J 5 bases; bases outside gene matches: 6. The CDR3 has 15 residues. CDR3 nucleotide sequence: TGTGCCAGCAGCTACCGGACAGGGGGCGGGACTGAAGCTTTCTTT. Translated, it gives CASSYRTGGGTEAFF. Full variable domain (outside the CDR3, taken from reference TRBV5-6 and TRBJ1-1): DAGVTQSPTHLIKTRGQQVTLRCSPKSGHDTVSWYQQALGQGPQFIFQYYEEEERQRGNFPDRFSGHQFPNYSSELNVNALLLGDSALYLCASSYRTGGGTEAFFGQGTRLTVV.

This sequence joins TRBV19 and TRBJ1-5; 7 bases match TRBD1. CDR3 size: 13 residues. Trimming at V came to 9 bases and at J to 7 bases, leaving 9 bases not matched to a gene. Germline CDR1 reads LNHDA; CDR2 reads SQIVND (reference sequence). CDR3 loop: CASSEGADQPQHF. The CDR3 bases are TGTGCCAGCTCAGAGGGGGCGGACCAGCCCCAGCATTTT. The full variable domain, rest sourced from reference TRBV19 and TRBJ1-5, is DGGITQSPKYLFRKEGQNVTLSCEQNLNHDAMYWYRQDPGQGLRLIYYSQIVNDFQKGDIAEGYSVSREKKESFPLTVTSAQKNPTAFYLCASSEGADQPQHFGDGTRLSIL.

The chain employs TRBV9 and TRBJ2-3; 7 positions match TRBD1. Germline V gene data show CDR1 as SGDLS and CDR2 as YYNGEE. V lost 4 bases to trimming and J lost 1 base; unmatched junction nucleotides: 3. The CDR3 is made up of 14 amino acids. CDR3 loop: CASSTGQGTDTQYF. CDR3 DNA: TGTGCCAGCAGCACCGGACAGGGCACAGATACGCAGTATTTT.

The rearrangement links TRBV21-1 to TRBJ2-7; TRBD2, the table's D call, was not compared with the DNA. TRBV21-1 represents a pseudogene. This CDR3 has 15 amino acids. The CDR3 DNA sequence: TGTGCCAGCAGCAAACGGAGCGGGGGGGCCTACGAGCAGTACTTC. This sequence encodes CASSKRSGGAYEQYF.